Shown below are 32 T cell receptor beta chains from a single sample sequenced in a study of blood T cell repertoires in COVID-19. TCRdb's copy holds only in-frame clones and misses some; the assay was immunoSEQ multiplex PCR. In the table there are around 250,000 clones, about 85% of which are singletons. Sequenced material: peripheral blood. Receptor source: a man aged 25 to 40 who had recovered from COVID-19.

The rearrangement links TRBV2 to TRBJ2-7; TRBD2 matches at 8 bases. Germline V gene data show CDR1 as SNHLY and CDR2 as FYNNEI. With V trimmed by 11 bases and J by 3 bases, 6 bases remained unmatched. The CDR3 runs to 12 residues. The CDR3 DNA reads TGTGCCTCCGGACTAGCAAACTACGAGCAGTACTTC. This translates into CASGLANYEQYF.

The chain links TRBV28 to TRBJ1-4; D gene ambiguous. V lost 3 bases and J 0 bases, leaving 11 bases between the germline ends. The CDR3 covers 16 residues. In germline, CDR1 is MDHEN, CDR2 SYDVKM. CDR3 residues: CASSFSPTATNEKLFF. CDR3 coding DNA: TGTGCCAGCAGTTTTAGCCCGACTGCAACTAATGAAAAACTGTTTTTT. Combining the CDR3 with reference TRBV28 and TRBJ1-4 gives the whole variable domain DVKVTQSSRYLVKRTGEKVFLECVQDMDHENMFWYRQDPGLGLRLIYFSYDVKMKEKGDIPEGYSVSREKKERFSLILESASTNQTSMYLCASSFSPTATNEKLFFGSGTQLSVL.

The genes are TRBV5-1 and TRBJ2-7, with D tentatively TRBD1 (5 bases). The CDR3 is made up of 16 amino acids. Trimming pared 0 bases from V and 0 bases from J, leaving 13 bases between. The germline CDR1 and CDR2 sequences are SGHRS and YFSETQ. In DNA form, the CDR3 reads TGCGCCAGCAGCTTGGGAGCTACAGGAAGCTCCTACGAGCAGTACGTC. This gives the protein CASSLGATGSSYEQYV.

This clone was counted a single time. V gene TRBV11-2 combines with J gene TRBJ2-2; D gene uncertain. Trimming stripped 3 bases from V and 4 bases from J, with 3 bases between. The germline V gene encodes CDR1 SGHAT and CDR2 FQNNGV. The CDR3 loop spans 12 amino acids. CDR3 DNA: TGTGCCAGCAGCTTCGGCACCGGGGAGCTGTTTTTT. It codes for CASSFGTGELFF.

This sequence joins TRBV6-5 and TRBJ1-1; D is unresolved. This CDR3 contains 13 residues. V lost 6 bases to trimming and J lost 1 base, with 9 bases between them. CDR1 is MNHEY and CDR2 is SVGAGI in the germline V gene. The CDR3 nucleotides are TGTGCCAGCAGCGAGGACTCGAACACTGAAGCTTTCTTT. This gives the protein CASSEDSNTEAFF.

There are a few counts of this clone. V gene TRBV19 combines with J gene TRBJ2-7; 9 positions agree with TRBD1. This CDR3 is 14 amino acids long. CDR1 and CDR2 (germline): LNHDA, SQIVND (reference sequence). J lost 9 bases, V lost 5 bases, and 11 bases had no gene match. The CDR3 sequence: CASSGTGGRRVQYF. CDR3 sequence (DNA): TGTGCCAGTAGTGGAACAGGGGGCCGACGGGTGCAGTACTTC.

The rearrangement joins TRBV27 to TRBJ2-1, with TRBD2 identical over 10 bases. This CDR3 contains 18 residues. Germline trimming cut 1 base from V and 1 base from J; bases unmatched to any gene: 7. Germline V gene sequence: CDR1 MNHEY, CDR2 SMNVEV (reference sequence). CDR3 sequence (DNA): TGTGCCAGCAGTTTATGGCAGCGGGGGGGGCGGTCCTACAATGAGCAGTTCTTC. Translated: CASSLWQRGGRSYNEQFF.

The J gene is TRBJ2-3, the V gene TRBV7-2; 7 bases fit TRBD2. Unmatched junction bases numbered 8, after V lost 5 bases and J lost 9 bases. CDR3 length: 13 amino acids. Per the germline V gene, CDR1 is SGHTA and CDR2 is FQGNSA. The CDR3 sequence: CASSLHSGRTQYF. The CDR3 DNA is TGTGCCAGCAGCCTACATAGCGGGCGGACGCAGTATTTT.

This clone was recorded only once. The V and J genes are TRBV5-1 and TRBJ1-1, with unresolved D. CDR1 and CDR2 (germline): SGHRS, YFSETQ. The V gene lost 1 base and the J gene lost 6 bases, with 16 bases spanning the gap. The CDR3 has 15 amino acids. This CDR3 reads CASSLIGQAEPEAFF. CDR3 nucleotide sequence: TGCGCCAGCAGCTTGATTGGGCAGGCCGAGCCTGAAGCTTTCTTT.

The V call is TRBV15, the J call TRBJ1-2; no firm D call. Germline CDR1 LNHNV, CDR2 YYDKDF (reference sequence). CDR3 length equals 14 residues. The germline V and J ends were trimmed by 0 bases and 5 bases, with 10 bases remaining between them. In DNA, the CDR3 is TGTGCCACCAGCAGAGATTTTTCGGGATATGGCTACACCTTC. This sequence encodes CATSRDFSGYGYTF.

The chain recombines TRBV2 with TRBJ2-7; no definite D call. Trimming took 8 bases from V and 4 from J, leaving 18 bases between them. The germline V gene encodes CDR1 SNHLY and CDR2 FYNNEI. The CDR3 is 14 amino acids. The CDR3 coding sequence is TGTGCCAGCGAAATAGGCGGTAATTCGTACGAGCAGTACTTC. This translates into CASEIGGNSYEQYF. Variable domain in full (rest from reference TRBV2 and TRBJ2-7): EPEVTQTPSHQVTQMGQEVILRCVPISNHLYFYWYRQILGQKVEFLVSFYNNEISEKSEIFDDQFSVERPDGSNFTLKIRSTKLEDSAMYFCASEIGGNSYEQYFGPGTRLTVT.

The CDR3 DNA sequence: TGTGCCAGTAGTATCATGGGAGGTGGGGAGCTGTTTTTT. This sequence encodes CASSIMGGGELFF. The chain has TRBV19 and TRBJ2-2; D possibly corresponds to TRBD2 (6 bases). The germline gives CDR1 LNHDA, CDR2 SQIVND (reference sequence). Trimming pared 3 bases from V and 8 bases from J, leaving 10 bases between. The CDR3 covers 13 residues.

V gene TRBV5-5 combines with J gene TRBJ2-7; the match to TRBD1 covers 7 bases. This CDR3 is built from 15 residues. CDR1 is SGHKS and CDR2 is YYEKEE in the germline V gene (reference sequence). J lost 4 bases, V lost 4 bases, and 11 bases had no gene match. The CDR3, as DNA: TGTGCCAGCAGCCCTACCCCCCGGACAGGTTACGAGCAGTACGTC. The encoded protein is CASSPTPRTGYEQYV.

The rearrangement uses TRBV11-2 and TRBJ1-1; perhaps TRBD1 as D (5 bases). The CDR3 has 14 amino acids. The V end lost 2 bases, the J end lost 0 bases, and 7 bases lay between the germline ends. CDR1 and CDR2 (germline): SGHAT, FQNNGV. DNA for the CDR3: TGTGCCAGCAGCTTAAACAGGATGAACACTGAAGCTTTCTTT. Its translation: CASSLNRMNTEAFF. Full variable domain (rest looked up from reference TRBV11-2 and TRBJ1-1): EAGVAQSPRYKIIEKRQSVAFWCNPISGHATLYWYQQILGQGPKLLIQFQNNGVVDDSQLPKDRFSAERLKGVDSTLKIQPAKLEDSAVYLCASSLNRMNTEAFFGQGTRLTVV.

The CDR3 protein is CASSRGQGGYEQYV. CDR3 nucleotide sequence: TGTGCCAGCAGCCGGGGACAGGGGGGCTACGAGCAGTACGTC. The V call is TRBV7-9, the J call TRBJ2-7; TRBD1 aligns across 11 bases. After removal of 5 bases from V and 3 bases from J, the junction contained 3 bases not matched to a gene. CDR1 SEHNR and CDR2 FQNEAQ come from the germline V gene (reference sequence). The CDR3 has 14 amino acids.

The CDR3 coding sequence is TGCAGCGTTATACCCTCAGGGGCAACTAATGAAAAACTGTTTTTT. Translating it yields CSVIPSGATNEKLFF. The chain uses TRBV29-1 and TRBJ1-4, with D tentatively TRBD1 (6 bases). V lost 5 bases and J lost 0, with 13 bases in between. The CDR3 covers 15 residues. CDR1 and CDR2 (germline): SQVTM, ANQGSEA.

Here the CDR3 DNA reads TGTGCCAGCAGCCTATACCAAGCGGGGGGCCTATACAATGAGCAGTTCTTC. Encoded protein: CASSLYQAGGLYNEQFF. V usage is TRBV6-2 or TRBV6-3 and J usage is TRBJ2-1; 9 bases fit TRBD2. Germline trimming cut 6 bases from V and 4 bases from J; bases unmatched to any gene: 13. Germline V CDR1 and CDR2: MNHEY, SVGEGT. This CDR3 is built from 17 residues.

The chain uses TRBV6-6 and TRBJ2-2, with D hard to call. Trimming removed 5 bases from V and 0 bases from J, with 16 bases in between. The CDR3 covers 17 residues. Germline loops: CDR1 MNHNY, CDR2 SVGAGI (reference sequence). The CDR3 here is CASSRKILAPNTGELFF. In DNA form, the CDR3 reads TGTGCCAGCAGTCGTAAAATTTTAGCCCCGAACACCGGGGAGCTGTTTTTT.

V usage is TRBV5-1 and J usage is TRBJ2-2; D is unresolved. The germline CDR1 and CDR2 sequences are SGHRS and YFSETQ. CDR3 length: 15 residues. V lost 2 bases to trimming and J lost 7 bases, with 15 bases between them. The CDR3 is CASSFVVGAGGELFF. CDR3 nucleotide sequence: TGCGCCAGCAGCTTTGTCGTGGGCGCAGGCGGGGAGCTGTTTTTT.

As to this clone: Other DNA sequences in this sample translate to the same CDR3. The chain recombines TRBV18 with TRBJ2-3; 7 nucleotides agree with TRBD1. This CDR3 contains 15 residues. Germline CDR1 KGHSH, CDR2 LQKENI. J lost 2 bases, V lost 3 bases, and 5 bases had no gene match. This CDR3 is CASSPRTGSTDTQYF. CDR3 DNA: TGTGCCAGCTCACCGCGGACAGGATCCACAGATACGCAGTATTTT.

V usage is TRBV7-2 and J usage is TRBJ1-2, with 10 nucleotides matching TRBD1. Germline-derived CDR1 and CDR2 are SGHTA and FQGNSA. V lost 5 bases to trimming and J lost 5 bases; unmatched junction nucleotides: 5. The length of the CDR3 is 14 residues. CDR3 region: CASSAGQGGYGYTF. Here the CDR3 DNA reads TGTGCCAGCAGCGCAGGACAGGGGGGTTATGGCTACACCTTC.

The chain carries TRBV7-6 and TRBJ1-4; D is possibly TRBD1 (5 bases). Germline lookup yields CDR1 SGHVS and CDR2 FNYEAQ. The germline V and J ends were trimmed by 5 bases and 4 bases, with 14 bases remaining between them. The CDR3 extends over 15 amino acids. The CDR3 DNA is TGTGCCAGCAGCCAGCGGGACGCCAGTAATGAAAAACTGTTTTTT. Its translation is CASSQRDASNEKLFF.

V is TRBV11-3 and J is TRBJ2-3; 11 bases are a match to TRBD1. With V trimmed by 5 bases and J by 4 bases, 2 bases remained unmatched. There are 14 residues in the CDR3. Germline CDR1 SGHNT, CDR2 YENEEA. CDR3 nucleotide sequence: TGTGCCAGCAGCCTGGGACAGGGGGCAGATACGCAGTATTTT. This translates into CASSLGQGADTQYF.

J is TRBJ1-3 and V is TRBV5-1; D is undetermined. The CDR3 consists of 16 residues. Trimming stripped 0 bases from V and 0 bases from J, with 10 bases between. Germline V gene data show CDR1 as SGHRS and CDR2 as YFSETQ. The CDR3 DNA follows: TGCGCCAGCAGCTTGGAGATCTTTAGCTCTGGAAACACCATATATTTT. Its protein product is CASSLEIFSSGNTIYF.

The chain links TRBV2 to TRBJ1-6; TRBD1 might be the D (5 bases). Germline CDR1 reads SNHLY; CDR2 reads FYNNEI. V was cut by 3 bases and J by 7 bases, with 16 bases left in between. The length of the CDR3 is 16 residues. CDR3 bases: TGTGCCAGCAGTGATAAGGGCAGGGCCCGGAATTCACCCCTCCACTTT. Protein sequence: CASSDKGRARNSPLHF.

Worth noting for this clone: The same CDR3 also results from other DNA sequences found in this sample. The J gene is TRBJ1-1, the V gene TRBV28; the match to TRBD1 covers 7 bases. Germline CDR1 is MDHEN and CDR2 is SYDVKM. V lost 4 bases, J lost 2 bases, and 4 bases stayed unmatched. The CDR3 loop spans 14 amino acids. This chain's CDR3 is CASSSGQLNTEAFF. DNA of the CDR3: TGTGCCAGCAGTTCGGGACAGCTAAACACTGAAGCTTTCTTT.

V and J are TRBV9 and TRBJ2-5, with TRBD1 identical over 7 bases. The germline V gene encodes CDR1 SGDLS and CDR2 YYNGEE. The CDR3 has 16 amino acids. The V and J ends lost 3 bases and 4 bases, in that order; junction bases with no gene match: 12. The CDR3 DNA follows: TGTGCCAGCAGCGGTTGGGGCAGGGGGATCGTAGAGACCCAGTACTTC. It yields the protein CASSGWGRGIVETQYF.

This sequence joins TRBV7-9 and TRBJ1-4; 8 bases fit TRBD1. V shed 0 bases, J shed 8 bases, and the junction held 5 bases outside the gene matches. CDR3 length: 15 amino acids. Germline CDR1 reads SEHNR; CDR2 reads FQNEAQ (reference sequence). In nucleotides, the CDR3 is TGTGCCAGCAGCTTAGCGACAGGGGAGGCAGAAAAACTGTTTTTT. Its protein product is CASSLATGEAEKLFF.

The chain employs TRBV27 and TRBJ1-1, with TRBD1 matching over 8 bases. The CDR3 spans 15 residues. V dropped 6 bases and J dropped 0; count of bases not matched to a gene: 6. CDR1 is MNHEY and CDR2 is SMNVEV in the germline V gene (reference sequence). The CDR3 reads CASRTRQGMNTEAFF. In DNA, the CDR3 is TGTGCCAGCAGAACCAGACAGGGGATGAACACTGAAGCTTTCTTT.

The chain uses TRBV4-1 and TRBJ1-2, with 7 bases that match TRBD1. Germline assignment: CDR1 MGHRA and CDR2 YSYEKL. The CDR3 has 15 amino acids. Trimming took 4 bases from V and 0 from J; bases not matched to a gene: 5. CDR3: CASSRDRVSNYGYTF. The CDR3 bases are TGCGCCAGCAGCCGGGACAGAGTTTCTAACTATGGCTACACCTTC.

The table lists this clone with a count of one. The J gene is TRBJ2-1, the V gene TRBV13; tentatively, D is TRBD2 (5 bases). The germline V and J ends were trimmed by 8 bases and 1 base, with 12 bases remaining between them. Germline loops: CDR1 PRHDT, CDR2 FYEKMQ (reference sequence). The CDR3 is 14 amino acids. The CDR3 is CASRRLGSYNEQFF. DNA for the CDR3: TGTGCCAGCCGGAGGCTAGGGTCCTACAATGAGCAGTTCTTC.

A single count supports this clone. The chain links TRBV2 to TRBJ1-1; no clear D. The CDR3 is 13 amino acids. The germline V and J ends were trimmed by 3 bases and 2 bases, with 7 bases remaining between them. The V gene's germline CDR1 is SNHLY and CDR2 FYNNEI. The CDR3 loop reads CASSDVVNTEAFF. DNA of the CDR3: TGTGCCAGCAGTGACGTAGTTAACACTGAAGCTTTCTTT.